Listed below are T cell receptor beta chains from one sample, sequenced in a study of Graves' ophthalmopathy and Graves' hyperthyroidism. TCRdb used MiXCR to reprocess the multiplex PCR reads, holding one entry per CDR3 protein. The data contain hundreds of thousands of distinct CDR3 sequences, 35% to 50% of them singletons. The sequenced material came from peripheral blood. Receptors originate from an adult man with Graves' ophthalmopathy. CDR3s include the opening cysteine and the closing phenylalanine or tryptophan. A D gene is named only where the DNA matches it firmly. For some rows the clone size is stated as once, few or many, or as a class when expanded; others skip it.

abundance	j_gene	v_gene	d_gene	CDR3aa	CDR3nt
.	TRBJ1-5	TRBV5-4	.	CASSAGTSSNQPQHF	TGTGCCAGCAGCGCCGGCACAAGTAGCAATCAGCCCCAGCATTTT
few	TRBJ1-2	TRBV20-1	TRBD1	CSAPPGQALGYGYTF	TGCAGTGCTCCGCCGGGACAGGCCCTAGGTTATGGCTACACCTTC
.	TRBJ2-7	TRBV7-9	.	CASSLLGGPQYF	TGTGCCAGCAGCTTATTGGGGGGTCCTCAGTACTTC
few	TRBJ2-7	TRBV5-6	TRBD1	CASSFAGQGSEQYF	TGTGCCAGCAGTTTCGCGGGACAGGGATCCGAGCAGTACTTC
many	TRBJ2-2	TRBV10-3	.	CAISGREMNTGELFF	TGTGCCATCAGTGGACGGGAGATGAACACCGGGGAGCTGTTTTTT
.	TRBJ1-2	TRBV7-8	.	CASSLADYTF	TGTGCCAGCAGCTTAGCGGACTACACCTTC
.	TRBJ2-7	TRBV6-5	.	CASSYPGSEQYF	TGTGCCAGCAGTTACCCAGGGAGCGAGCAGTACTTC
.	TRBJ1-1	TRBV19	.	CASSTGTPEGAFF	TGTGCCAGTAGTACCGGGACCCCCGAGGGAGCTTTCTTT
.	TRBJ1-5	TRBV6-5	.	CASSYSNREGQPQHF	TGTGCCAGCAGTTACTCGAACCGGGAGGGCCAGCCCCAGCATTTT
.	TRBJ2-5	TRBV9	.	CASSDGQAMGGETQHF	TGTGCCAGCAGCGACGGACAGGCGATGGGCGGGGAGACCCAGCACTTC
.	TRBJ1-2	TRBV10-3	TRBD1	CASSEADRVYGYTF	TGTGCCAGCAGTGAAGCAGACAGGGTCTATGGCTACACCTTC
.	TRBJ2-5	TRBV7-2	.	CASSLLRRAYHQETQYF	TGTGCCAGCAGCTTGCTGCGGCGTGCGTATCACCAAGAGACCCAGTACTTC
many	TRBJ1-6	TRBV6-6	.	CASSNTAGRALHF	TGTGCCAGCAGTAACACGGCGGGGAGGGCCCTCCACTTT
.	TRBJ2-7	TRBV10-3	.	CATWEVSASYEQYF	TGTGCCACCTGGGAAGTGAGCGCTTCCTACGAGCAGTACTTC
.	TRBJ1-6	TRBV7-2	.	CASSLIGRNYNSPLHF	TGTGCCAGCAGCTTAATCGGACGCAATTATAATTCACCCCTCCACTTT
.	TRBJ1-6	TRBV6-6	.	CASSGRQGRYNSPLHF	TGTGCCAGCAGTGGTCGGCAGGGACGGTATAATTCACCCCTCCACTTT
many	TRBJ1-6	TRBV20-1	.	CSARRVNSPLHF	TGCAGTGCTAGACGGGTGAATTCACCCCTCCACTTT